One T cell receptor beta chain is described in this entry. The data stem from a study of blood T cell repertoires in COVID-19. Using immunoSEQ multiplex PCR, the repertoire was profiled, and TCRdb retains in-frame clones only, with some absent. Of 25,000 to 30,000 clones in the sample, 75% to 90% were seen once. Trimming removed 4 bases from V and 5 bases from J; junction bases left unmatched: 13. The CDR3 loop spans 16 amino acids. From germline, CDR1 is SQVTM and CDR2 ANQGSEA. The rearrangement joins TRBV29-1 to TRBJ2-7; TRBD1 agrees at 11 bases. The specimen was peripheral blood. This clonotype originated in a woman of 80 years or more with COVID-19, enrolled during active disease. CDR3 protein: CSVVGSWTGGLDEQYF. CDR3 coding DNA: TGCAGCGTTGTAGGGTCTTGGACAGGGGGCTTGGACGAGCAGTACTTC.